This T cell receptor (beta chain) was recorded in a study of early stage breast cancer tumors. The overall study: ER+/PR+/HER2- status applied to about 70% of the 16 invasive breast tumors. Whole-study results and caveats: Tumor and normal breast were distinguished via blood comparison in 14 of 16 patients.

Concerning this clone itself: Its antigen is unidentified.

The germline V gene encodes CDR1 MNHEY and CDR2 SMNVEV (reference sequence). Trimming stripped 4 bases from V and 7 bases from J, with 13 bases between. This CDR3 has 14 amino acids. Each sample had two DNA replicates, approximately 0.49 ug blood or approximately 1.5 ug tissue. Using immunoSEQ multiplex PCR, the repertoire was profiled, and TCRdb retains in-frame clones only, with some absent. The sample records 60,000 to 80,000 clones, approximately 79% being singletons. The source is a person in their sixties with breast cancer. Sequenced: blood. This chain uses TRBV27 with TRBJ1-4; no definite D call. This CDR3 is CASSYGRGGEKLFF. The CDR3 coding sequence is TGTGCCAGCAGTTACGGACGAGGTGGTGAAAAACTGTTTTTT.